The 31 T cell receptor beta chains below were found in one sample sequenced in a study of cytomegalovirus exposure and HLA in healthy donors. Profiling relied on immunoSEQ multiplex PCR, and the TCRdb table lists in-frame clones only, not all of them. This table holds 150,000 to 200,000 clones, roughly 86% found once. Sample: PBMCs. All receptors derive from a woman younger than 35 in good health and CMV-seronegative.

The chain combines TRBV11-3 with TRBJ2-5, with TRBD1 matching over 8 bases. The CDR3 is made up of 14 amino acids. The J segment lost 2 bases and the V segment lost 5 bases, leaving 4 bases of the junction unmatched. Per germline, CDR1 SGHNT and CDR2 YENEEA. In DNA form, the CDR3 reads TGTGCCAGCAGCCCACGACAGGGGCAAGAGACCCAGTACTTC. Its translation is CASSPRQGQETQYF.

The chain uses TRBV5-4 and TRBJ2-1, with 7 bases fitting TRBD2. The CDR3 is 14 amino acids. The germline gives CDR1 SGHNT, CDR2 YYREEE (reference sequence). V lost 0 bases to trimming and J lost 6 bases; unmatched junction nucleotides: 3. The CDR3 bases are TGTGCCAGCAGCTTGGACCCGGGAGGCAATGAGCAGTTCTTC. This codes for CASSLDPGGNEQFF.

J is TRBJ2-5 and V is TRBV5-1; 10 bases agree with TRBD1. Germline values: CDR1 SGHRS, CDR2 YFSETQ. Trimming removed 0 bases from V and 4 bases from J; junction bases left unmatched: 3. The CDR3 is 15 amino acids. CDR3 in amino acids: CASSLGQGARETQYF. The DNA for the CDR3 is TGCGCCAGCAGCTTGGGACAGGGGGCAAGAGAGACCCAGTACTTC.

The chain recombines TRBV7-9 with TRBJ2-7; tentatively, D is TRBD2 (6 bases). Trimming took off 5 bases at V and 1 base at J, with 12 bases between the two ends. Per the germline V gene, CDR1 is SEHNR and CDR2 is FQNEAQ (reference sequence). This CDR3 spans 14 amino acids. The CDR3 DNA is TGTGCCAGCAGCGGGACTTCCGGATCCTACGAGCAGTACTTC. Its translation: CASSGTSGSYEQYF.

The chain employs TRBV27 and TRBJ1-1, with D possibly matching TRBD1 (5 bases). CDR1 is MNHEY and CDR2 is SMNVEV in the germline V gene (reference sequence). Trimming stripped 0 bases from V and 4 bases from J, with 9 bases between. This CDR3 is built from 14 residues. CDR3 nucleotide sequence: TGTGCCAGCAGTTTATCGTCCAGGGTCACTGAAGCTTTCTTT. The encoded protein is CASSLSSRVTEAFF.

This clone was detected only a few times. This chain connects TRBV6-1 to TRBJ1-5, with D unresolved. The V and J ends lost 7 bases and 6 bases respectively, with 10 bases between them. The germline CDR1 and CDR2 sequences are MNHNS and SASEGT. The CDR3 totals 12 residues. CDR3 nucleotide sequence: TGTGCCAGCAATCGAGCGAGTCAGCCCCAGCATTTT. Translated, it gives CASNRASQPQHF.

In nucleotides, the CDR3 is TGTGCCAGTAGCCGAGCGGGGGAGCAGTTCTTC. This codes for CASSRAGEQFF. The chain uses TRBV19 and TRBJ2-1; 7 bases agree with TRBD2. The CDR3 is 11 residues long. Losses at the gene ends were 6 bases for V and 10 bases for J; bases not matched to a gene: 3. CDR1 LNHDA and CDR2 SQIVND come from the germline V gene (reference sequence).

The chain employs TRBV5-1 and TRBJ2-7; weak D call: TRBD2 (7 bases). CDR3 length equals 17 residues. Germline V gives CDR1 SGHRS, CDR2 YFSETQ. Deletions cut 4 bases from V and 3 bases from J, with 23 bases between. The CDR3 here is CASSVALVRGGLYEQYF. The DNA of the CDR3 is TGCGCCAGCAGCGTGGCCCTCGTGAGGGGGGGCCTCTACGAGCAGTACTTC.

The chain joins TRBV11-3 to TRBJ2-3; a weak D match, TRBD2 (6 bases). This CDR3 region has 13 residues. V was pared by 5 bases and J by 5 bases, with 11 bases between. The germline V gene has CDR1 SGHNT and CDR2 YENEEA. CDR3: CASSIRDLDTQYF. In DNA, the CDR3 is TGTGCCAGCAGCATCCGGGACTTAGATACGCAGTATTTT.

The chain couples TRBV5-1 to TRBJ2-1; TRBD2 might be the D (7 bases). Trimming removed 4 bases from V and 7 bases from J, with 21 bases in between. Looked up from germline, CDR1 is SGHRS and CDR2 is YFSETQ. This CDR3 is built from 16 residues. The CDR3 is CASSPSGGALWNEQFF. CDR3 bases: TGCGCCAGCAGCCCTTCTGGGGGGGCCCTCTGGAATGAGCAGTTCTTC.

This chain uses TRBV7-9 with TRBJ1-5; D is undetermined. Trimming removed 5 bases from V and 2 bases from J, with 16 bases in between. Per germline, CDR1 SEHNR and CDR2 FQNEAQ (reference sequence). This CDR3 has 16 amino acids. The CDR3 spells CASSASEGLGNQPQHF. CDR3 sequence (DNA): TGTGCCAGCAGCGCCTCGGAGGGATTAGGCAATCAGCCCCAGCATTTT.

V is TRBV2 and J is TRBJ1-2, with no clear D. Trimming took 11 bases from V and 5 from J, leaving 24 bases between them. Germline assignment: CDR1 SNHLY and CDR2 FYNNEI. This CDR3 has 15 amino acids. The CDR3 region has the DNA TGTGCCCTAAGAGGGCAGGACCTACGCGGGTATGGCTACACCTTC. Its protein is CALRGQDLRGYGYTF. The full variable domain, with the rest looked up from reference TRBV2 and TRBJ1-2, is EPEVTQTPSHQVTQMGQEVILRCVPISNHLYFYWYRQILGQKVEFLVSFYNNEISEKSEIFDDQFSVERPDGSNFTLKIRSTKLEDSAMYFCALRGQDLRGYGYTFGSGTRLTVV.

This chain joins TRBV7-9 and TRBJ1-2; D perhaps matches TRBD1 (5 bases). The ends were cut back, 0 bases at V and 9 bases at J, with 11 bases in the middle. Germline loops: CDR1 SEHNR, CDR2 FQNEAQ (reference sequence). This CDR3 has 13 amino acids. The CDR3 region is CASSLAQAGSYTF. The CDR3 DNA is TGTGCCAGCAGCTTAGCGCAGGCAGGGAGCTACACCTTC.

This chain links TRBV27 with TRBJ1-3; D is unclear. The ends were cut back, 0 bases at V and 8 bases at J, with 8 bases in the middle. There are 13 residues in the CDR3. Germline assignment: CDR1 MNHEY and CDR2 SMNVEV (reference sequence). For the CDR3, the DNA is TGTGCCAGCAGTTTATCCGCGGGGTACACCATATATTTT. As protein: CASSLSAGYTIYF.

The gene calls are TRBV6-1 and TRBJ2-1; 10 bases agree with TRBD2. The CDR3 loop spans 13 amino acids. Germline lookup yields CDR1 MNHNS and CDR2 SASEGT. V shed 10 bases, J shed 10 bases, and the junction held 10 bases outside the gene matches. The DNA of the CDR3 is TGTGCCATCCAGCGGGAGGGCCATCGGGAGCAGTTCTTC. Its translation is CAIQREGHREQFF.

The chain carries TRBV2 and TRBJ2-5; 9 bases match TRBD2. Trimming removed 5 bases from V and 6 bases from J; junction bases left unmatched: 10. The CDR3 extends over 15 amino acids. The germline V gene has CDR1 SNHLY and CDR2 FYNNEI. The CDR3 loop is CASSSFSGSQKTQYF. In nucleotides, the CDR3 is TGTGCCAGCAGTTCCTTTAGCGGGAGTCAGAAGACCCAGTACTTC.

J is TRBJ1-5 and V is TRBV20-1, with a tentative D call TRBD1 (5 bases). V lost 4 bases and J lost 7, with 5 bases in between. The CDR3 covers 10 residues. Looked up from germline, CDR1 is DFQATT and CDR2 is SNEGSKA (reference sequence). DNA for the CDR3: TGCAGTGCTACAGGGCAGCCCCAGCATTTT. Protein: CSATGQPQHF.

The table lists this clone with a count of one. V and J are TRBV7-3 and TRBJ1-4; D gene uncertain. The V end lost 5 bases, the J end lost 8 bases, and 12 bases lay between the germline ends. Germline V CDR1 and CDR2: SGHTA, FQGTGA. CDR3 size: 13 residues. Written as DNA, the CDR3 is TGTGCCAGCAGCCCCGGACTTGGGGAAAAACTGTTTTTT. The encoded protein is CASSPGLGEKLFF.

The chain uses TRBV21-1 and TRBJ2-1; the table's D call, TRBD1, has no DNA check behind it. TRBV21-1 is listed as a pseudogene. This CDR3 is 17 amino acids long. The CDR3 region has the DNA TGTGCCAGCAGCGCTCCAAACAGGGGGAAATATGGGAGTGAGCAGTTCTTC. Its protein is CASSAPNRGKYGSEQFF.

The chain recombines TRBV5-1 with TRBJ2-1; 11 bases are shared with TRBD2. Germline CDR1 reads SGHRS; CDR2 reads YFSETQ. V gave up 0 bases and J gave up 4 bases; unmatched junction bases: 3. The length of the CDR3 is 16 residues. Here the CDR3 reads CASSLGGLAEYNEQFF. CDR3 DNA: TGCGCCAGCAGCTTGGGGGGACTAGCGGAATACAATGAGCAGTTCTTC.

This clone turned up a few times. CDR3 residues: CASSLDRDLQYF. The CDR3 region has the DNA TGTGCCAGCAGCTTAGATAGGGACTTGCAGTACTTC. The chain is built from TRBV7-2 and TRBJ2-7; a weak D match, TRBD2 (6 bases). CDR1 is SGHTA and CDR2 is FQGNSA in the germline V gene. Trimming removed 1 base from V and 9 bases from J, with 10 bases in between. The CDR3 has 12 residues. Together with reference TRBV7-2 and TRBJ2-7, the CDR3 gives the full variable domain: GAGVSQSPSNKVTEKGKDVELRCDPISGHTALYWYRQSLGQGLEFLIYFQGNSAPDKSGLPSDRFSAERTGGSVSTLTIQRTQQEDSAVYLCASSLDRDLQYFGPGTRLTVT.

The chain links TRBV2 to TRBJ1-3; D is undetermined. V was cut by 4 bases and J by 3 bases, with 7 bases left in between. This CDR3 is built from 13 residues. CDR1 and CDR2 from the germline V gene are SNHLY and FYNNEI. The CDR3 sequence is CASSGGVGNTIYF. In nucleotides, the CDR3 is TGTGCCAGCAGTGGGGGAGTTGGAAACACCATATATTTT.

The chain carries TRBV7-3 and TRBJ2-1; tentative D call: TRBD2 (6 bases). CDR1 is SGHTA, CDR2 FQGTGA, per germline. V gave up 4 bases and J gave up 8 bases, with 12 bases separating them. The CDR3 loop spans 13 amino acids. Here the CDR3 DNA reads TGTGCCAGCAGCTCGGGGGTTAAGGATGAGCAGTTCTTC. Its translation is CASSSGVKDEQFF.

This rearrangement joins TRBV2 to TRBJ1-5, with a weak D call TRBD1 (6 bases). V was clipped by 2 bases and J by 5 bases, with 10 bases between them. This CDR3 comprises 14 residues. Germline assignment: CDR1 SNHLY and CDR2 FYNNEI. The CDR3 bases are TGTGCCAGCAGTGAAAACGCAGGGGATCAGCCCCAGCATTTT. The encoded protein is CASSENAGDQPQHF.

The chain uses TRBV27 and TRBJ1-6; perhaps TRBD1 as D (5 bases). Germline loops: CDR1 MNHEY, CDR2 SMNVEV (reference sequence). The CDR3 totals 14 residues. V was shortened by 9 bases and J by 5 bases, with 14 bases between the two germline ends. CDR3 sequence (DNA): TGTGCCAGTCGACAGAACACAAATAATTCACCCCTCCACTTT. Encoded protein: CASRQNTNNSPLHF.

This chain joins TRBV19 and TRBJ2-7; TRBD1 matches 10 bases. This CDR3 contains 14 residues. Germline CDR1 and CDR2: LNHDA and SQIVND (reference sequence). Trimming took 9 bases from V and 2 from J; bases not matched to a gene: 7. The DNA of the CDR3 is TGTGCCAGCTCCCCCGGGACAGGGGCCTACGAGCAGTACTTC. Protein: CASSPGTGAYEQYF.

The CDR3 loop reads CASSERGILPNTGQPQHF. In nucleotides, the CDR3 is TGTGCCAGCAGTGAAAGGGGGATCTTACCAAATACCGGTCAGCCCCAGCATTTT. V and J are TRBV6-1 and TRBJ1-5; possibly TRBD1 for D (6 bases). V lost 2 bases and J 6 bases, leaving 23 bases between the germline ends. Germline-derived CDR1 and CDR2 are MNHNS and SASEGT. The CDR3 length is 18 residues.

V and J are TRBV14 and TRBJ1-1; 8 nucleotides align to TRBD1. The CDR3 totals 15 residues. The V and J ends lost 6 bases and 5 bases, in that order; junction bases with no gene match: 11. Germline CDR1 and CDR2: SGHDN and FVKESK. The CDR3 nucleotides read TGTGCCAGCAGTTTTGGACAGGGAAGAGGGACTGAAGCTTTCTTT. It is translated as CASSFGQGRGTEAFF.

The V gene is TRBV11-2, the J gene TRBJ2-1; maybe TRBD2 (5 bases). Germline CDR1 SGHAT, CDR2 FQNNGV. This CDR3 spans 11 amino acids. V lost 5 bases and J lost 9, with 8 bases in between. CDR3 DNA: TGTGCCAGCAGCATCGGGGTTGAGCAGTTCTTC. Translation: CASSIGVEQFF.

This clone was counted many times. The chain joins TRBV12-5 to TRBJ1-1; no reliable D call. The CDR3 consists of 14 residues. V was pared by 0 bases and J by 1 base, with 6 bases between. Germline V gene sequence: CDR1 LGHNT, CDR2 FRNRAP. The CDR3 sequence is CASGLVLQNTEAFF. The CDR3 nucleotides are TGTGCTAGTGGTTTGGTACTACAGAACACTGAAGCTTTCTTT. Looking up the rest from reference TRBV12-5 and TRBJ1-1 gives the full variable domain: DARVTQTPRHKVTEMGQEVTMRCQPILGHNTVFWYRQTMMQGLELLAYFRNRAPLDDSGMPKDRFSAEMPDATLATLKIQPSEPRDSAVYFCASGLVLQNTEAFFGQGTRLTVV.

The chain employs TRBV5-6 and TRBJ1-1, with 8 bases identical to TRBD1. Germline lookup yields CDR1 SGHDT and CDR2 YYEEEE. V lost 0 bases to trimming and J lost 8 bases; unmatched junction nucleotides: 6. CDR3 size: 14 residues. The CDR3 nucleotides read TGTGCCAGCAGCTTGGGACAGGGGCCTCGGGAAGCTTTCTTT. This codes for CASSLGQGPREAFF. The complete variable domain, with remaining parts taken from reference TRBV5-6 and TRBJ1-1, reads DAGVTQSPTHLIKTRGQQVTLRCSPKSGHDTVSWYQQALGQGPQFIFQYYEEEERQRGNFPDRFSGHQFPNYSSELNVNALLLGDSALYLCASSLGQGPREAFFGQGTRLTVV.